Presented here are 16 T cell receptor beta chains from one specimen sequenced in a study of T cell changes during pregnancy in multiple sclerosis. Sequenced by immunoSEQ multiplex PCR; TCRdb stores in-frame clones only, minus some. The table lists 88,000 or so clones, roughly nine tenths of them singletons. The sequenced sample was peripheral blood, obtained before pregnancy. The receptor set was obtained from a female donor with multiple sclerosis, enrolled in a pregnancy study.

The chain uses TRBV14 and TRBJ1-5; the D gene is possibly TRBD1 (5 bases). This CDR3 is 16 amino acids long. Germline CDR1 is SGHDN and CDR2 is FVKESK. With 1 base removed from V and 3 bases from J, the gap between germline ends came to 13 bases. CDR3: CASSQAETVDNQPQHF. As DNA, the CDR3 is TGTGCCAGCAGCCAAGCTGAGACAGTGGACAATCAGCCCCAGCATTTT.

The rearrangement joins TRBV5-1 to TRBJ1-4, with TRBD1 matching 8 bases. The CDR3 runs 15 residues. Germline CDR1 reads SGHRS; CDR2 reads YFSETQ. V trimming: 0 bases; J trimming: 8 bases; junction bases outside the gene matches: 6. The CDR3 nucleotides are TGCGCCAGCAGCTTGGCCGGGACAGGAGGGGAAAAACTGTTTTTT. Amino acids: CASSLAGTGGEKLFF.

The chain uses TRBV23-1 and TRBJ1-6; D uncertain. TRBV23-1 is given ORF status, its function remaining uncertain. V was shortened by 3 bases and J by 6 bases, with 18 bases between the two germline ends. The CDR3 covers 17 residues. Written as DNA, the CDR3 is TGCGCCAGCAGTCATTGCCCTCCGGCAGGTTCTAATTCACCCCTCCACTTT. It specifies CASSHCPPAGSNSPLHF.

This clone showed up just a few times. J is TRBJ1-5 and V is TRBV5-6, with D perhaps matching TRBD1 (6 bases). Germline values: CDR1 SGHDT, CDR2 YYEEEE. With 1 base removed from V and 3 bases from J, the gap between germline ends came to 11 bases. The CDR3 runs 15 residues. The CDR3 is CASSLWTAPNQPQHF. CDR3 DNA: TGTGCCAGCAGCTTGTGGACAGCCCCCAATCAGCCCCAGCATTTT.

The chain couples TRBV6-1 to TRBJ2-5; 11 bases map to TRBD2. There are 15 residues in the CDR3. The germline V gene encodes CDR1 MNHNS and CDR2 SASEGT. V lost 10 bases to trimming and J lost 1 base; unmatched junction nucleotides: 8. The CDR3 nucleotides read TGTGCCACCACTCTACTAGCGGGGGTCCAAGAGACCCAGTACTTC. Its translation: CATTLLAGVQETQYF.

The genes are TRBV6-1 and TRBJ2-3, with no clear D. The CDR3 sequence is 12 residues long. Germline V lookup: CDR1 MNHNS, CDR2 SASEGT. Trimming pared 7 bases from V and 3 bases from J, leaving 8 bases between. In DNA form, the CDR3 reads TGTGCCAGCACCCCCCCGACAGATACGCAGTATTTT. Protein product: CASTPPTDTQYF.

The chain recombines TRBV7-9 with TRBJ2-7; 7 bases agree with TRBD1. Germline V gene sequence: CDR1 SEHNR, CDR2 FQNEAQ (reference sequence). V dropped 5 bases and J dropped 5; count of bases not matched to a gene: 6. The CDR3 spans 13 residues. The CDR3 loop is CASSHPQGDEQYF. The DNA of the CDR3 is TGTGCCAGCAGCCACCCCCAGGGGGACGAGCAGTACTTC.

This chain's CDR3 is CARTTVIYVGTEAFF. The CDR3 DNA reads as TGTGCCAGAACTACTGTGATCTACGTTGGCACTGAAGCTTTCTTT. V and J are TRBV6-4 and TRBJ1-1; D gene ambiguous. The CDR3 is 15 amino acids. The V and J ends lost 9 bases and 4 bases respectively, with 21 bases between them. The germline gives CDR1 MRHNA, CDR2 SNTAGT.

This CDR3 is CASRDTVNEQYF. CDR3 DNA sequence: TGTGCCAGCAGGGACACAGTAAACGAGCAGTACTTC. The genes are TRBV2 and TRBJ2-7, with TRBD1 as a possible D gene (5 bases). This CDR3 is built from 12 residues. CDR1 is SNHLY and CDR2 is FYNNEI in the germline V gene. Deletions cut 6 bases from V and 5 bases from J, with 11 bases between. Filled out from reference TRBV2 and TRBJ2-7, the complete variable domain reads EPEVTQTPSHQVTQMGQEVILRCVPISNHLYFYWYRQILGQKVEFLVSFYNNEISEKSEIFDDQFSVERPDGSNFTLKIRSTKLEDSAMYFCASRDTVNEQYFGPGTRLTVT.

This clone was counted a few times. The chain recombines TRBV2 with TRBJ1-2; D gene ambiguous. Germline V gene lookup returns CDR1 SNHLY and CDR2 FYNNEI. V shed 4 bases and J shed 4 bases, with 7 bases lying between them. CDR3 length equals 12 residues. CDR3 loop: CASSGHFYGYTF. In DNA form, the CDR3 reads TGTGCCAGCAGTGGACACTTCTATGGCTACACCTTC.

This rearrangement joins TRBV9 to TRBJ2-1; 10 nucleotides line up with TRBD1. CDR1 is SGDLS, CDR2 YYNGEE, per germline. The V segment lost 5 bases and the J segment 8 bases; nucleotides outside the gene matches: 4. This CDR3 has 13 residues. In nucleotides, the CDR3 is TGTGCCAGCAGGGGGACAGGGGCCTATGAGCAGTTCTTC. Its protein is CASRGTGAYEQFF.

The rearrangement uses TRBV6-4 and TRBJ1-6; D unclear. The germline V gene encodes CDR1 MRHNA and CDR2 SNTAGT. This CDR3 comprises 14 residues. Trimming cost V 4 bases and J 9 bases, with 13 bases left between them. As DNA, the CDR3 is TGTGCCAGCAGTGTTGAGGGTGGAGGTTCACCCCTCCACTTT. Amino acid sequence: CASSVEGGGSPLHF.

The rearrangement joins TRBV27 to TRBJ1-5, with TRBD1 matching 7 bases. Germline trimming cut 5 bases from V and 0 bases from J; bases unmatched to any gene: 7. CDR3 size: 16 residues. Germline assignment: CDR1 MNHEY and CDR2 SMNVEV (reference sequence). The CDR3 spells CASSITGTVSNQPQHF. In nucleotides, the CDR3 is TGTGCCAGCAGTATAACCGGGACAGTTAGCAATCAGCCCCAGCATTTT.

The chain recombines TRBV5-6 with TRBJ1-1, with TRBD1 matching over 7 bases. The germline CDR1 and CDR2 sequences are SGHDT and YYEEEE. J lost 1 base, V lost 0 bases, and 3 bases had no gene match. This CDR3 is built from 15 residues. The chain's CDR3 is CASSLGDSRNTEAFF. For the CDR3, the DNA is TGTGCCAGCAGCTTGGGGGACAGCCGGAACACTGAAGCTTTCTTT.

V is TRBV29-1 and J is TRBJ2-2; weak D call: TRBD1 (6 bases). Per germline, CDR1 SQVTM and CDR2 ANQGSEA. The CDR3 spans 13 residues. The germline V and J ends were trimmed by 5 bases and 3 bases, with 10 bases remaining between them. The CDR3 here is CSVYEGDTGELFF. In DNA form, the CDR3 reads TGCAGCGTTTACGAGGGGGACACCGGGGAGCTGTTTTTT.

In DNA form, the CDR3 reads TGTGCCAGCAGCTCCCAGGGGGGCTCCTACAATGAGCAGTTCTTC. Protein product: CASSSQGGSYNEQFF. This rearrangement joins TRBV5-4 to TRBJ2-1, with D perhaps TRBD1 (7 bases). V shed 3 bases and J shed 0 bases, with 10 bases lying between them. The CDR3 covers 15 residues. Per germline, CDR1 SGHNT and CDR2 YYREEE (reference sequence).